The clone carrying this T cell receptor beta chain was recorded a few times. What it binds is not known. V lost 0 bases, J lost 7 bases, and 12 bases lay in between. Germline V lookup: CDR1 MNHEY, CDR2 SVGAGI. This CDR3 is 14 amino acids long. Profiling relied on immunoSEQ multiplex PCR, and the TCRdb table lists in-frame clones only, not all of them. The profile shows approximately 12,000 clones, around three fifths of them singletons. This sample was included in a study of tumor-infiltrating lymphocytes in localized non-small cell lung cancer. As for the study in general: Patients included smokers and never-smokers with various histologies, some sampled after neoadjuvant chemotherapy. Resected tumor was paired with non-adjacent uninvolved lung from the same patient. Study-wide points: Not all patients were TCR sequenced, owing to tissue quantity. Technical variation could not be separated from intratumor heterogeneity here.

The chain recombines TRBV6-5 with TRBJ1-2; D is unresolved. The material sequenced was lung tumor tissue. The sequence came from a human donor with non-small cell lung cancer. CDR3 residues: CASSYSTAAGGYTF. For the CDR3, the DNA is TGTGCCAGCAGTTACTCGACGGCAGCCGGTGGCTACACCTTC.